These 30 T cell receptor beta chains were all obtained from the same sample, sequenced in a study of regulatory T cells in long-lasting Graves disease. iRepertoire HTBI primers and Arm-PCR of CDR3 regions built TCR beta libraries. TCRdb processed the multiplex PCR reads anew with MiXCR; each CDR3 protein has one entry. The data show approximately 300,000 distinct CDR3 sequences, more than 15% seen once. Documented time point: newly diagnosed GD, antithyroid drugs for less than 3 months. Researchers made the TCR library from RNA that was extracted from PBMCs. Here the sequenced sample was peripheral blood mononuclear cells (PBMCs), taken at new diagnosis, from a patient treated with antithyroid drugs. The receptors shown here come from a female donor with Graves disease.

In its sample, this clonotype was seen a few times. V and J are TRBV11-3 and TRBJ2-5; no clear D gene. The CDR3 is 14 amino acids. V lost 4 bases to trimming and J lost 2 bases, with 11 bases between them. In germline, CDR1 is SGHNT, CDR2 YENEEA. The CDR3 loop reads CASSSTHGQETQYF. CDR3 bases: TGTGCCAGCAGCTCAACCCACGGTCAAGAGACCCAGTACTTC.

The rearrangement links TRBV10-3 to TRBJ2-1; D is undetermined. CDR3 length equals 14 residues. Germline V gene sequence: CDR1 ENHRY, CDR2 SYGVKD. Trimming pared 10 bases from V and 5 bases from J, leaving 18 bases between. DNA of the CDR3: TGTGCCAGCGTTGGTGGGGTCACCCACAATGAGCAGTTCTTC. Translating gives CASVGGVTHNEQFF.

This clonotype was detected a few times. The chain has TRBV27 and TRBJ1-5, with D perhaps TRBD1 (6 bases). The V end lost 2 bases, the J end lost 7 bases, and 9 bases lay between the germline ends. This CDR3 is 13 amino acids long. Germline lookup yields CDR1 MNHEY and CDR2 SMNVEV (reference sequence). This CDR3 is CASSLQGYQPQHF. Written as DNA, the CDR3 is TGTGCCAGCAGTTTACAGGGGTACCAGCCCCAGCATTTT.

There are many counts of this clonotype. The rearrangement joins TRBV28 to TRBJ1-1, with a weak D call TRBD1 (5 bases). Germline CDR1 and CDR2: MDHEN and SYDVKM. V lost 5 bases, J lost 3 bases, and 19 bases lay in between. This CDR3 is 16 amino acids long. In DNA form, the CDR3 reads TGTGCCAGCAGTCTCGGAGGGGCGAGGGCCTACACTGAAGCTTTCTTT. Its translation is CASSLGGARAYTEAFF.

The V gene is TRBV9, the J gene TRBJ1-1; D gene ambiguous. Germline V gene data show CDR1 as SGDLS and CDR2 as YYNGEE. The CDR3 runs to 11 residues. Trimming removed 7 bases from V and 8 bases from J, with 12 bases in between. The CDR3 loop is CASAKRTEAFF. For the CDR3, the DNA is TGTGCCAGCGCAAAGCGGACGGAAGCTTTCTTT.

For this clonotype: A read error is possible here, since a much larger clone lies one base away. This sequence joins TRBV9 and TRBJ2-1; 10 nucleotides line up with TRBD2. CDR3 length: 16 amino acids. With 6 bases clipped from V and 8 bases from J, the junction kept 14 bases outside the gene matches. CDR1 is SGDLS, CDR2 YYNGEE, per germline. CDR3 nucleotide sequence: TGTGCCAGCAACTTCTTTACTAGCGGGACCCCGGATGAGCAGTTCTTC. It codes for CASNFFTSGTPDEQFF.

J is TRBJ2-2 and V is TRBV6-5; 12 nucleotides match TRBD2. The J segment lost 2 bases and the V segment lost 2 bases, leaving 3 bases of the junction unmatched. The germline V gene encodes CDR1 MNHEY and CDR2 SVGAGI. The CDR3 consists of 17 residues. The CDR3, as DNA: TGTGCCAGCAGTTACCTAGCGGGAGGGCCTAACACCGGGGAGCTGTTTTTT. It codes for CASSYLAGGPNTGELFF.

This clonotype was counted many times. The chain combines TRBV4-2 with TRBJ2-7; the D is unclear. CDR1 and CDR2 from the germline V gene are LGHNA and YNFKEQ. The CDR3 is 14 residues long. Deletions cut 0 bases from V and 1 base from J, with 7 bases between. CDR3 sequence (DNA): TGTGCCAGCAGCCAAGAGCCTATTTCCTACGAGCAGTACTTC. Its translation is CASSQEPISYEQYF.

This clonotype was seen ten or more times. The gene calls are TRBV20-1 and TRBJ2-5; D is possibly TRBD1 or TRBD2 (5 bases each). From germline, CDR1 is DFQATT and CDR2 SNEGSKA (reference sequence). Trimming cost V 5 bases and J 6 bases, with 19 bases left between them. The CDR3 is made up of 14 amino acids. The CDR3 bases are TGCAGTGCTCGCCCGCCGGGACCTCAGAAGACCCAGTACTTC. Its protein is CSARPPGPQKTQYF.

This clonotype was detected a few times. The junction departs from germline at one end; a sequencing error may be responsible. V gene TRBV7-2 combines with J gene TRBJ2-3, with D perhaps TRBD2 (6 bases). The germline V gene has CDR1 SGHTA and CDR2 FQGNSA. The CDR3 consists of 16 residues. The CDR3 nucleotides are TGTGCCAGCAGGTTAGAACCGGGACTGAGCACAGATACGCAGTATTTT. Translation: CASRLEPGLSTDTQYF.

The V and J genes are TRBV10-1 and TRBJ2-5, with TRBD1 matching over 11 bases. V trimming: 3 bases; J trimming: 5 bases; junction bases outside the gene matches: 2. This CDR3 region has 14 residues. Germline V CDR1 and CDR2: WNHNN, SYGVQD (reference sequence). CDR3 DNA: TGCGCCAGCAGTGATGGGACAGGGGGTGAGACCCAGTACTTC. This gives the protein CASSDGTGGETQYF.

This clonotype has at least ten counts. The CDR3 DNA sequence: TGTGCCAGCTCACCACCGACAGGGGGCGCGTACACTGAAGCTTTCTTT. Encoded protein: CASSPPTGGAYTEAFF. The chain uses TRBV18 and TRBJ1-1; 10 nucleotides match TRBD1. The J segment lost 3 bases and the V segment lost 0 bases, leaving 4 bases of the junction unmatched. This CDR3 comprises 16 residues. Germline assignment: CDR1 KGHSH and CDR2 LQKENI.

This clonotype was detected ten times or more. This chain links TRBV14 with TRBJ2-7; no firm D call. CDR3 length: 14 residues. CDR1 is SGHDN, CDR2 FVKESK, per germline. Trimming removed 3 bases from V and 2 bases from J, with 11 bases in between. CDR3 amino acids: CASSHVLWAYEQYF. CDR3 coding DNA: TGTGCCAGCAGCCATGTTCTATGGGCCTACGAGCAGTACTTC.

This clonotype was observed a handful of times. The chain carries TRBV20-1 and TRBJ1-2, with D maybe TRBD1 (6 bases). The germline V and J ends were trimmed by 0 bases and 7 bases, with 15 bases remaining between them. Germline loops: CDR1 DFQATT, CDR2 SNEGSKA (reference sequence). This CDR3 region has 14 residues. CDR3 DNA: TGCAGTGCTAGAGAGGTGGGGCAAGGGGGTGGCTACACCTTC. Protein: CSAREVGQGGGYTF.

The chain joins TRBV20-1 to TRBJ2-5; D not certain. The V end lost 0 bases, the J end lost 5 bases, and 19 bases lay between the germline ends. The CDR3 totals 16 residues. Germline V gene lookup returns CDR1 DFQATT and CDR2 SNEGSKA (reference sequence). The CDR3: CSAREVSGPQQETQYF. The CDR3 DNA follows: TGCAGTGCTAGAGAAGTTTCTGGTCCCCAGCAGGAGACCCAGTACTTC.

The J gene is TRBJ1-2, the V gene TRBV20-1; 10 bases agree with TRBD1. Germline CDR1 is DFQATT and CDR2 is SNEGSKA (reference sequence). CDR3 length: 13 residues. The trim removed 6 bases at V and 5 bases at J, leaving 6 bases unmatched. CDR3 loop: CSARDRGFYGYTF. CDR3 DNA sequence: TGCAGTGCCCGGGACAGGGGATTTTATGGCTACACCTTC.

This clonotype was found many times. The chain combines TRBV27 with TRBJ1-5, with D hard to call. This CDR3 is built from 16 residues. The germline gives CDR1 MNHEY, CDR2 SMNVEV (reference sequence). V shed 6 bases and J shed 2 bases, with 17 bases lying between them. CDR3 residues: CASSKRSGNGNQPQHF. For the CDR3, the DNA is TGTGCCAGCAGCAAGAGGAGTGGTAACGGCAATCAGCCCCAGCATTTT.

This clonotype was picked up many times. The chain employs TRBV19 and TRBJ2-6; either TRBD1 or TRBD2 may supply D (5 bases each). The germline gives CDR1 LNHDA, CDR2 SQIVND (reference sequence). This CDR3 is 16 amino acids long. The V end lost 4 bases, the J end lost 0 bases, and 10 bases lay between the germline ends. The DNA of the CDR3 is TGTGCCAGTAGTAAGGGACGCAGCTCTGGGGCCAACGTCCTGACTTTC. Protein: CASSKGRSSGANVLTF.

In this sample, this clonotype turned up a few times. The chain joins TRBV7-9 to TRBJ2-5, with D unresolved. The CDR3 contains 12 residues. V was cut by 1 base and J by 6 bases, with 6 bases left in between. Germline-derived CDR1 and CDR2 are SEHNR and FQNEAQ (reference sequence). CDR3 in amino acids: CASSLGVKTQYF. CDR3 in DNA: TGTGCCAGCAGCTTAGGCGTAAAGACCCAGTACTTC.

There are a few counts of this clonotype. The chain joins TRBV9 to TRBJ2-7; TRBD2 agrees at 8 bases. Trimming removed 3 bases from V and 6 bases from J; junction bases left unmatched: 8. Germline-derived CDR1 and CDR2 are SGDLS and YYNGEE. The CDR3 spans 14 residues. In DNA, the CDR3 is TGTGCCAGCAGCGCTGGGGCGGGAGGAGGCGAGCAGTACTTC. This translates into CASSAGAGGGEQYF.

The gene calls are TRBV20-1 and TRBJ2-7; TRBD2 matches 8 bases. The CDR3 sequence is 15 residues long. Germline CDR1 and CDR2: DFQATT and SNEGSKA (reference sequence). Trimming at V came to 3 bases and at J to 0 bases, leaving 7 bases not matched to a gene. DNA for the CDR3: TGCAGTGCTAGGCCGTTAGGACTAGCCTCCTACGAGCAGTACTTC. The encoded protein is CSARPLGLASYEQYF.

This clonotype appeared many times. V usage is TRBV6-1 and J usage is TRBJ1-6; 11 bases agree with TRBD1. V trimming: 7 bases; J trimming: 9 bases; junction bases outside the gene matches: 2. Germline CDR1 and CDR2: MNHNS and SASEGT. CDR3 size: 13 residues. In nucleotides, the CDR3 is TGTGCCAGCACGGGACAGGGGGTTTCACCCCTCCACTTT. It is translated as CASTGQGVSPLHF.

There are many counts of this clonotype. The CDR3, as DNA: TGTGCCAGCAGTTTATGGAACGGGGAGCTGTTTTTT. It specifies CASSLWNGELFF. The chain combines TRBV27 with TRBJ2-2; D unclear. V was shortened by 1 base and J by 7 bases, with 4 bases between the two germline ends. Germline CDR1 reads MNHEY; CDR2 reads SMNVEV (reference sequence). There are 12 residues in the CDR3.

In this sample, this clonotype turned up many times. The V call is TRBV28, the J call TRBJ1-2, with D hard to call. The V gene's germline CDR1 is MDHEN and CDR2 SYDVKM. Trimming cost V 4 bases and J 4 bases, with 16 bases left between them. This CDR3 spans 15 amino acids. CDR3 in amino acids: CASSSPQAHFYGYTF. The CDR3 bases are TGTGCCAGCAGTTCACCCCAAGCTCACTTCTATGGCTACACCTTC.

Turning to this clonotype: One base away lies a much larger clone, so this may be a sequencing read error. The chain employs TRBV30 and TRBJ2-1; D unresolved. The CDR3 loop spans 14 amino acids. CDR1 and CDR2 from the germline V gene are GTSNPN and SVGIG (reference sequence). Trimming removed 0 bases from V and 9 bases from J, with 15 bases in between. DNA of the CDR3: TGTGCCTGGAGTGTCAGACTTACGGGTTTTGAGCAGTTCTTC. Translating it yields CAWSVRLTGFEQFF.

This clonotype was seen repeatedly, ten times or more. V and J are TRBV18 and TRBJ1-3, with 10 bases lining up with TRBD1. The junction had 3 bases not matched to a gene; V was cut back by 3 bases and J by 4 bases. Germline lookup yields CDR1 KGHSH and CDR2 LQKENI. The CDR3 runs 15 residues. As DNA, the CDR3 is TGTGCCAGCTCACCGGACAGGGGGTCAGGAAACACCATATATTTT. Amino acid sequence: CASSPDRGSGNTIYF.

V and J are TRBV19 and TRBJ2-7; D is unclear. This CDR3 comprises 12 residues. Trimming stripped 11 bases from V and 0 bases from J, with 11 bases between. Germline V CDR1 and CDR2: LNHDA, SQIVND (reference sequence). In DNA, the CDR3 is TGTGCCGTGGCGGCACCCTCCTACGAGCAGTACTTC. The encoded protein is CAVAAPSYEQYF.

This clonotype showed up just a few times. This chain links TRBV2 with TRBJ2-2, with a possible D match to TRBD2 (5 bases). Per the germline V gene, CDR1 is SNHLY and CDR2 is FYNNEI. Trimming left V 6 bases short and J 0 bases short, with 17 bases between. The length of the CDR3 is 17 residues. CDR3 amino acids: CASSPPAEESNTGELFF. CDR3 bases: TGTGCCAGCAGCCCCCCGGCGGAGGAGTCGAACACCGGGGAGCTGTTTTTT.

The chain recombines TRBV28 with TRBJ2-1, with 10 bases that match TRBD2. The V gene's germline CDR1 is MDHEN and CDR2 SYDVKM. This CDR3 is 16 amino acids long. Trimming at V came to 6 bases and at J to 4 bases, leaving 9 bases not matched to a gene. The CDR3 bases are TGTGCCAGCAGCCCAATAGGGACTAGCGCGTACAATGAGCAGTTCTTC. This sequence encodes CASSPIGTSAYNEQFF.

This rearrangement joins TRBV18 to TRBJ2-1; 7 bases map to TRBD2. Trimming cost V 3 bases and J 9 bases; bases outside gene matches: 11. Germline values: CDR1 KGHSH, CDR2 LQKENI. This CDR3 is 15 amino acids long. CDR3 sequence (DNA): TGTGCCAGCTCACCTCGACTAGCTACTGGGAGTGAGCAGTTCTTC. This sequence encodes CASSPRLATGSEQFF.